The entry below gives a single TCR beta chain sequence along with its context. The sample comes from a study of control samples from healthy donors and cancer patients. Using immunoSEQ multiplex PCR, the repertoire was profiled, and TCRdb retains in-frame clones only, with some absent. This sample carries about 130,000 clones, around 90% of them seen once, and the ten largest clones take roughly 8.6%. V was clipped by 3 bases and J by 0 bases; unmatched bases: 7. Germline CDR1 and CDR2: KGHSH and LQKENI. The CDR3 totals 16 residues. The chain has TRBV18 and TRBJ1-1; 7 bases line up with TRBD1. The sample consisted of blood. The sequence was collected from a man younger than 30 in good health. The CDR3 loop reads CASSPVAGQLNTEAFF. For the CDR3, the DNA is TGTGCCAGCTCACCTGTAGCGGGACAGCTGAACACTGAAGCTTTCTTT.